This T cell receptor (beta chain) appears in the sequencing data of a study of blood T cell repertoires in COVID-19. The overall study: Nucleic acid was either cDNA or gDNA, and it came from T cells, B-cell-depleted T cells, or PBMCs.

Sequencing used immunoSEQ multiplex PCR; TCRdb keeps in-frame clones, though not all of them. The data contain 140,000 or so clones, 75% to 85% of them singletons. CDR1 is LNHDA and CDR2 is SQIVND in the germline V gene (reference sequence). This CDR3 is 15 amino acids long. J was trimmed by 7 bases and V by 0 bases; bases with no gene match: 6. Material: peripheral blood. This TCR was sampled from a man in his sixties with active or convalescent COVID-19. The V gene is TRBV19, the J gene TRBJ1-2, with 9 bases matching TRBD1. The CDR3 protein is CASSIDQGQGSGYTF. In DNA, the CDR3 is TGTGCCAGTAGTATAGATCAGGGACAGGGATCTGGCTACACCTTC.